This TCR beta chain is drawn from a study of blood T cells in healthy people across ages. V shed 5 bases and J 4 bases; nucleotides not matched to a gene: 7. Germline values: CDR1 SGHTA, CDR2 FQGNSA. The CDR3 sequence is 15 residues long. Worth noting for this clonotype: What it recognizes is unknown.

Findings of the study overall: Significant beta diversity loss was already apparent by age about 42, declining roughly linearly.

A second PCR, run for roughly 7 to 12 cycles, used a sample-barcoded 5' primer plus a J-beta primer mix. From the 5' RACE reads, TCRdb called clonotypes with MiXCR, one entry per CDR3 protein. In the table there are fewer than 900,000 distinct CDR3 sequences, 49% of which are singletons. The source of this sequence is a woman between 55 and 75 years old in good health. V and J are TRBV7-2 and TRBJ2-2; 7 nucleotides agree with TRBD2. Sequenced material: blood. The CDR3 spells CASSPRGEPTGELFF. The CDR3 bases are TGTGCCAGCAGCCCCCGGGGGGAACCCACCGGGGAGCTGTTTTTT.